This is a list of T cell receptor beta chains from one sample in a study of regulatory T cells in long-lasting Graves disease. TCRdb fed the multiplex PCR reads into MiXCR, producing one record per CDR3 protein. In the table there are approximately 230,000 distinct CDR3 sequences, roughly 18% of which are singletons. Material: peripheral blood mononuclear cells (PBMCs), obtained at new diagnosis, from a patient treated with antithyroid drugs. Receptors were obtained from a female donor with Graves disease. Both conserved end residues are part of each CDR3. The order of the fields is V gene, clone size, D gene, J gene, CDR3 protein, CDR3 DNA. A D gene is named only where the DNA matches it firmly. Size values are once, few and many counts, or a class for expanded clones, and some rows have none.

TRBV4-1	few	.	TRBJ1-2	CASSPSPSQANYGYTF	TGCGCCAGCAGCCCAAGCCCCAGTCAAGCTAACTATGGCTACACCTTC
TRBV6-1	many	TRBD2	TRBJ2-7	CASRDSGRGSYEQYF	TGTGCCAGCAGGGACAGCGGGAGGGGGTCCTACGAGCAGTACTTC
TRBV6-1	.	.	TRBJ1-4	CASSGGGTNEKLFF	TGTGCCAGCAGTGGGGGCGGAACTAATGAAAAACTGTTTTTT
TRBV11-2	many	.	TRBJ2-2	CASSSSRLGVTGELFF	TGTGCCAGCAGCTCCTCCCGCCTAGGGGTCACCGGGGAGCTGTTTTTT
TRBV11-2	many	.	TRBJ2-7	CASSLEVIAYEQYF	TGTGCCAGCAGCTTAGAGGTGATAGCCTACGAGCAGTACTTC
TRBV7-2	many	.	TRBJ2-2	CASSSDITSAPGELFF	TGTGCCAGCAGCTCGGACATAACCTCGGCGCCCGGGGAGCTGTTTTTT
TRBV27	many	.	TRBJ2-1	CASSLYPPYTSLRGSEQFF	TGTGCCAGCAGTTTATACCCCCCCTATACTAGCCTCCGGGGTAGTGAGCAGTTCTTC
TRBV20-1	.	TRBD2	TRBJ2-7	CSASGTSGRAGYEQYF	TGCAGTGCTTCCGGGACTAGCGGGAGGGCCGGGTACGAGCAGTACTTC
TRBV2	.	.	TRBJ2-7	CASRDTGRTYEQYF	TGTGCCAGCAGAGATACCGGGAGAACCTACGAGCAGTACTTC
TRBV28	many	.	TRBJ2-2	CASTLGGELFF	TGTGCCAGCACCCTCGGAGGGGAGCTGTTTTTT